This T cell receptor (beta chain) was captured in a study of blood T cells in healthy people across ages. It was with a sample-barcoded 5' primer and a J-beta primer mix that a second PCR of roughly 6 to 12 cycles was run. Each CDR3 protein gets one entry after TCRdb re-called the 5' RACE reads with MiXCR. The repertoire has some 930,000 distinct CDR3 sequences, around 29% of them found once; the top ten carry about a tenth. Note on this clonotype: Its antigen is unknown.

Study outcomes and limitations: Diversity was estimated from one million T cells, and these estimates were considered underestimates.

This sample was shared with a second study, whose subject was T cells of mothers and their children. As that report states: Over 9.5 million reads per mother and around 3.2 million per child were obtained.

The sequencing sample was made of blood. The sequence was obtained from a woman aged 40 to 50 in good health.

Here the CDR3 reads CASSGQVGNQPQHF. In DNA form, the CDR3 reads TGTGCCAGCAGCGGACAGGTGGGGAATCAGCCCCAGCATTTT. The chain employs TRBV6-5 and TRBJ1-5; the match to TRBD1 covers 7 bases. Trimming took 6 bases from V and 4 from J; bases not matched to a gene: 6. Per germline, CDR1 MNHEY and CDR2 SVGAGI. The length of the CDR3 is 14 residues.